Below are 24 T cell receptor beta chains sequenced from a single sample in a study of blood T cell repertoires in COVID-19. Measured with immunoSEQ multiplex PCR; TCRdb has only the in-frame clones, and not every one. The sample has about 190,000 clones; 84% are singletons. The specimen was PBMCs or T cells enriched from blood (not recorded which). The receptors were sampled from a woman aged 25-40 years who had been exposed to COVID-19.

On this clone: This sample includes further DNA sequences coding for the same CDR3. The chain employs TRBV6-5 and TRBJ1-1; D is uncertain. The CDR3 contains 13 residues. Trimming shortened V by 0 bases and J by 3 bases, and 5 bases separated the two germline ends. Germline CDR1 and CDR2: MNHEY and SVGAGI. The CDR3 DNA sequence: TGTGCCAGCAGTTACTCGACTGACACTGAAGCTTTCTTT. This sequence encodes CASSYSTDTEAFF.

The CDR3 DNA reads as TGCGCCAGCAGCTTGGTTCAGGGCCAGGGCTACACCTTC. Protein product: CASSLVQGQGYTF. The chain links TRBV5-1 to TRBJ1-2, with D perhaps TRBD1 (5 bases). CDR3 size: 13 residues. The germline V gene has CDR1 SGHRS and CDR2 YFSETQ. The V gene lost 0 bases and the J gene lost 8 bases, with 11 bases spanning the gap. The full variable domain, rest sourced from reference TRBV5-1 and TRBJ1-2, is KAGVTQTPRYLIKTRGQQVTLSCSPISGHRSVSWYQQTPGQGLQFLFEYFSETQRNKGNFPGRFSGRQFSNSRSEMNVSTLELGDSALYLCASSLVQGQGYTFGSGTRLTVV.

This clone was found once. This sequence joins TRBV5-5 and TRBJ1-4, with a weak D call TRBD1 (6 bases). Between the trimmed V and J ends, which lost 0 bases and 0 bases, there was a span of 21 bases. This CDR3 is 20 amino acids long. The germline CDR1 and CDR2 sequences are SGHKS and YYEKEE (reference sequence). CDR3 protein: CASSLEVWGQSFATNEKLFF. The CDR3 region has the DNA TGTGCCAGCAGCTTGGAAGTATGGGGGCAGTCCTTTGCAACTAATGAAAAACTGTTTTTT.

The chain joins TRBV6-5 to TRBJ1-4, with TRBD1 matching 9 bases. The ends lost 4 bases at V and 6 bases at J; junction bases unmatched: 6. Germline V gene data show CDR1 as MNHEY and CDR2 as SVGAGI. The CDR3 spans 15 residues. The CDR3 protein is CASSSSTGGYEKLFF. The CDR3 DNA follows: TGTGCCAGCAGTTCCTCGACAGGGGGGTATGAAAAACTGTTTTTT.

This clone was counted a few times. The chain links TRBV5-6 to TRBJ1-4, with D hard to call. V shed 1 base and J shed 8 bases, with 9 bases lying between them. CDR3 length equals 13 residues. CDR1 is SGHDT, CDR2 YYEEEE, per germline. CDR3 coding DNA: TGTGCCAGCAGCTTGAAAGGGAGGGAAAAACTGTTTTTT. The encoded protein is CASSLKGREKLFF.

The CDR3 here is CASSPDREEAFF. The CDR3 bases are TGTGCCAGCTCACCGGACAGAGAGGAAGCTTTCTTT. The V call is TRBV18, the J call TRBJ1-1; possible D gene TRBD1, 6 bases. Germline CDR1 and CDR2: KGHSH and LQKENI. V dropped 3 bases and J dropped 8 bases, with 10 bases sitting between them. This CDR3 contains 12 residues.

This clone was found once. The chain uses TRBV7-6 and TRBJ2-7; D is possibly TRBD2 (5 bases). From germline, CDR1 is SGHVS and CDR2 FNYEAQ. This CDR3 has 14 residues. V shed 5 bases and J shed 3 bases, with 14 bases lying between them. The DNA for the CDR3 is TGTGCCAGCAGCCCCGGGGAATCGAGCTACGAGCAGTACTTC. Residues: CASSPGESSYEQYF.

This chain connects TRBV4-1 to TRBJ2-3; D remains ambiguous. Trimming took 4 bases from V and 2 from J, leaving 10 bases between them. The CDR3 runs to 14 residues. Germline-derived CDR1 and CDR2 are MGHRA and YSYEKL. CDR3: CASSPLSDTDTQYF. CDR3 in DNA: TGCGCCAGCAGCCCGTTAAGCGACACAGATACGCAGTATTTT.

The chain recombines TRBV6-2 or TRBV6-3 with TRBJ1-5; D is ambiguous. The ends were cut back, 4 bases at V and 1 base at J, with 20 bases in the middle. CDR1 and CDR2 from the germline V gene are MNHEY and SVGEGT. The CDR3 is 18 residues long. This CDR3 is CASSFRVGEATSNQPQHF. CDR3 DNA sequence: TGTGCCAGCAGTTTTAGGGTTGGGGAGGCTACGAGCAATCAGCCCCAGCATTTT.

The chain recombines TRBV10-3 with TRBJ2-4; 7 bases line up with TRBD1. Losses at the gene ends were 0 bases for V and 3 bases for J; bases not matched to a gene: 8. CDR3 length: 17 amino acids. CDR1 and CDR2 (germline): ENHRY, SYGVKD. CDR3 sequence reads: CAISESGSGGGKNIQYF. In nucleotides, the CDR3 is TGTGCCATCAGTGAGTCTGGATCAGGGGGTGGCAAAAACATTCAGTACTTC.

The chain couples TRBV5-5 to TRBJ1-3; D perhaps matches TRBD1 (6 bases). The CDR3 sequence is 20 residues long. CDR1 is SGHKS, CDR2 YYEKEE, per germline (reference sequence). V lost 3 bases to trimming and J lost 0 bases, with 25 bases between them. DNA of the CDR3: TGTGCCAGCAGCTCCATTCTGACAGGAAGAGGAGTTGTCTCTGGAAACACCATATATTTT. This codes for CASSSILTGRGVVSGNTIYF.

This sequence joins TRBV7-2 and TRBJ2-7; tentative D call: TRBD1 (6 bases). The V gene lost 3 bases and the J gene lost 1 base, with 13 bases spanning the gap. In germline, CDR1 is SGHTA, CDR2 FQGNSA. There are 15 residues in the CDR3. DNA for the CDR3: TGTGCCAGCAGCTTGCTTGGGACACTTTCCTACGAGCAGTACTTC. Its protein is CASSLLGTLSYEQYF. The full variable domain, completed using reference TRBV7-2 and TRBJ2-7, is GAGVSQSPSNKVTEKGKDVELRCDPISGHTALYWYRQSLGQGLEFLIYFQGNSAPDKSGLPSDRFSAERTGGSVSTLTIQRTQQEDSAVYLCASSLLGTLSYEQYFGPGTRLTVT.

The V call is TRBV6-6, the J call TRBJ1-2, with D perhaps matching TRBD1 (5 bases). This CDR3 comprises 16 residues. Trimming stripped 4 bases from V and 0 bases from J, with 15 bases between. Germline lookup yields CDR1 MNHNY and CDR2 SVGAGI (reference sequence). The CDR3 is CASSWGVPPANYGYTF. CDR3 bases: TGTGCCAGCAGTTGGGGGGTCCCCCCCGCTAACTATGGCTACACCTTC.

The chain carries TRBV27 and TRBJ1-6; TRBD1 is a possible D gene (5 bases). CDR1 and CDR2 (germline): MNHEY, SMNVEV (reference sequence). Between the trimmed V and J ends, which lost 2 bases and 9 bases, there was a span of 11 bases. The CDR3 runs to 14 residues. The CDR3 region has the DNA TGTGCCAGCAGTTTAGCGGGGGTTAGTTCACCCCTCCACTTT. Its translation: CASSLAGVSSPLHF.

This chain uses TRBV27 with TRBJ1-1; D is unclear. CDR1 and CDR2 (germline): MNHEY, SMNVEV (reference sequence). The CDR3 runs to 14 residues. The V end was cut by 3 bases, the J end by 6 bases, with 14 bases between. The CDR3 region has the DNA TGTGCCAGCAGTTTCTCCATCAGTAAGTCTGAAGCTTTCTTT. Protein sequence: CASSFSISKSEAFF.

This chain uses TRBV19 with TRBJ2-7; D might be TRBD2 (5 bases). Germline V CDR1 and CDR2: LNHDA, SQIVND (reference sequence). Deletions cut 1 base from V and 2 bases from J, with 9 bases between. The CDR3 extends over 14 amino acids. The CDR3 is CASSIGGSAYEQYF. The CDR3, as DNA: TGTGCCAGTAGTATAGGGGGTAGCGCCTACGAGCAGTACTTC.

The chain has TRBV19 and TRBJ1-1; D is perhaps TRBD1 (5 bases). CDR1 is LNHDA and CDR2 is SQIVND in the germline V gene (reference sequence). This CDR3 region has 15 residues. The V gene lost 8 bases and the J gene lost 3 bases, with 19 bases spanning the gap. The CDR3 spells CASRLAGGAHTEAFF. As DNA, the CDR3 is TGTGCCAGTCGGTTGGCAGGTGGGGCGCACACTGAAGCTTTCTTT.

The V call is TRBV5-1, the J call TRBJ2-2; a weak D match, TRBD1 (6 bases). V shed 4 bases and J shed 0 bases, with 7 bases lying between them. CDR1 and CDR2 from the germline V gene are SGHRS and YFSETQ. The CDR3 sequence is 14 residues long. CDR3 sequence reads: CASSGTPNTGELFF. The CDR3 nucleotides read TGCGCCAGCAGCGGGACACCGAACACCGGGGAGCTGTTTTTT.

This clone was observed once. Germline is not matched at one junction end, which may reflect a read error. The CDR3 sequence: CASSEDRDQPQHF. CDR3 nucleotides: TGTGCCAGCTCAGAGGACAGGGATCAACCCCAGCATTTT. The J gene is TRBJ1-5, the V gene TRBV18; 8 nucleotides agree with TRBD1. In germline, CDR1 is KGHSH, CDR2 LQKENI. The CDR3 is made up of 13 amino acids.

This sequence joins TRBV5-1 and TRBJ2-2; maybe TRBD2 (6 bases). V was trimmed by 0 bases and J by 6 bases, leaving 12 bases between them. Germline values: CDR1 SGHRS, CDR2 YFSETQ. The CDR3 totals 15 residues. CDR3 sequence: CASSLAGGEAGELFF. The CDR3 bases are TGCGCCAGCAGCTTGGCCGGAGGGGAGGCCGGGGAGCTGTTTTTT.

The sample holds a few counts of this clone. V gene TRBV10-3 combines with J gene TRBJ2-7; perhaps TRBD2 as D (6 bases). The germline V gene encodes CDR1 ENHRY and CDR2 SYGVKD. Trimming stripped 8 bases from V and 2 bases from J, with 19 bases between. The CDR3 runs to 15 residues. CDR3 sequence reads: CAIAVEGREPYEQYF. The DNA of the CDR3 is TGTGCCATCGCCGTGGAGGGCAGGGAACCCTACGAGCAGTACTTC.

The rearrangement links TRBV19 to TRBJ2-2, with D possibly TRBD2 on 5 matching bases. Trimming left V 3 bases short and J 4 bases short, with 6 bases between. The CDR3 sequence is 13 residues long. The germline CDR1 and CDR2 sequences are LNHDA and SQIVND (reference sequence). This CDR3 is CASSMGVTGELFF. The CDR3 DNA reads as TGTGCCAGTAGTATGGGAGTCACCGGGGAGCTGTTTTTT.

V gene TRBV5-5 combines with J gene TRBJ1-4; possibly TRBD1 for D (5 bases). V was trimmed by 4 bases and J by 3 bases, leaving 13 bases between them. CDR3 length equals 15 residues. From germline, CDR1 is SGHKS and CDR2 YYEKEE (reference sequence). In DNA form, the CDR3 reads TGTGCCAGCAGCCACTCCGGGACTTCTAATGAAAAACTGTTTTTT. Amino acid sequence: CASSHSGTSNEKLFF. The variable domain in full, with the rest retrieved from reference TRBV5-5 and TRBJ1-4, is DAGVTQSPTHLIKTRGQQVTLRCSPISGHKSVSWYQQVLGQGPQFIFQYYEKEERGRGNFPDRFSARQFPNYSSELNVNALLLGDSALYLCASSHSGTSNEKLFFGSGTQLSVL.

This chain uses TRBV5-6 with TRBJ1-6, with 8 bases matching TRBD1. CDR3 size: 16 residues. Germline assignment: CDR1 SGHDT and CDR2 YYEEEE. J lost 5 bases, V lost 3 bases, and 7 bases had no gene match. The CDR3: CASSSFGQGNNSPLHF. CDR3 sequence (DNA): TGTGCCAGCAGCTCATTCGGACAGGGTAATAATTCACCCCTCCACTTT. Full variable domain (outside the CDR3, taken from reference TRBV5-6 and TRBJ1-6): DAGVTQSPTHLIKTRGQQVTLRCSPKSGHDTVSWYQQALGQGPQFIFQYYEEEERQRGNFPDRFSGHQFPNYSSELNVNALLLGDSALYLCASSSFGQGNNSPLHFGNGTRLTVT.